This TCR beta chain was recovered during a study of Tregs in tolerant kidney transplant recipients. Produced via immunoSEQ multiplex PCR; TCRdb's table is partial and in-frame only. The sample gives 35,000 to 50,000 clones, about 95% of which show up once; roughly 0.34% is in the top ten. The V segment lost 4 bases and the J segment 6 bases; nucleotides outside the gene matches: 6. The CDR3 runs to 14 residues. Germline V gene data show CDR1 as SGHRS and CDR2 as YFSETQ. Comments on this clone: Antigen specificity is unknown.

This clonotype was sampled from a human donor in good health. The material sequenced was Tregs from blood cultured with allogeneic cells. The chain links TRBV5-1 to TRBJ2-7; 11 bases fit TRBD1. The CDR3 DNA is TGCGCCAGCAGCCGGGACAGGGGGGAAACCGAGCAGTACTTC. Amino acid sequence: CASSRDRGETEQYF.